This T cell receptor (beta chain) was recovered during a study of beta chain features in type 1 diabetes. Study outcomes and limitations: Moderate but significant shortening of TCRB CDR3s was recorded in all four CD4+ subsets from Type 1 diabetes patients.

As concerns this clone: Its antigen is unidentified.

The entirety of the isolated RNA underwent reverse transcription, so expressed TCRB transcripts were sequenced. This table comes from immunoSEQ multiplex PCR, and its TCRdb copy is limited to in-frame clones, with some not included. The table includes about 660,000 clones, around an eighth detected once. Trimming cost V 4 bases and J 1 base; bases outside gene matches: 3. The CDR3 consists of 15 residues. Germline V gene sequence: CDR1 MGHRA, CDR2 YSYEKL. The V and J genes are TRBV4-1 and TRBJ2-7; TRBD2 agrees at 11 bases. The specimen sequenced was naive CD4+ T cells from blood. This sequence originates from a man aged 18 to 30 with type 1 diabetes. The CDR3 loop reads CASSRLAGSSYEQYF. The DNA for the CDR3 is TGCGCCAGCAGCCGACTAGCGGGGAGTTCCTACGAGCAGTACTTC.